This T cell receptor beta chain was recovered during a study of shared clonotypes between healthy human individuals (TCRdb year 2020). With respect to the entire study: A couple of women and a few men aged 18 to 49 years were included in the cohort. To increase sequencing depth and limit assay-specific biases, different laboratories used diverse techniques to prepare libraries and sequence TCR repertoires. Between about 0.85 and 10 billion PBMCs per donor were obtained by leukapheresis. The study deeply sequenced blood TCR repertoires of about 5 healthy adults to estimate repertoire size and the extent of clonotype sharing between individuals.

The investigation overall reported the following: Sampling was limited to blood, and TCR repertoires in tissue likely differ from TCR repertoires in blood. Pairwise subsampling led to the expectation that sequencing depth would affect the degree of clonotype sharing among donors. The small number of donors limited the genetic and exposure-history diversity represented.

Concerning this clone: Its specific antigen is unknown. Within one base of it there is no much larger clone, and no base qualities were kept.

TCR CDR3 regions were amplified from genomic DNA by multiplex PCR using the deep immunoSEQ assay. Genomic DNA extracted from each cell subset was distributed evenly over all wells of several immunoSEQ 96-well plates, and each plate served as one replicate. For unsorted PBMC, 300 ng of genomic DNA, equivalent to about 30,000 T cell genomes, went into each replicate PCR. Ten immunoSEQ deep assay plates were used to sequence unsorted PBMC genomic DNA. The purified libraries were quantified using a Qubit 3.0 fluorometer, sized with a Bioanalyzer 2100, and then quantified again using the KAPA Library Quantification kit. Every immunoSEQ 96-well plate was sequenced on a separate single-read 150-cycle Illumina NextSeq 550 flow cell. As for the original processing: Because only junctional sequences without quality scores were contained in the immunoSEQ output, filtering matching that applied to full-length reads could not be performed. To assign V/J genes and CDR3, sequences were annotated against IMGT germline references using PyIR, a Python wrapper for IgBLAST v1.9. Reads were removed for weak V/J assignments (E-value above 1e-6), missing CDR3, stop codons, out-of-frame junctions, or ambiguous translated residues. V3J clonotypes were defined as sequences sharing the same inferred V gene, J gene, and CDR3 amino acid sequence. To compute the percentage overlap between repertoires, the number of shared unique clonotypes was divided by the size of the smaller repertoire. RTK rarefaction, the Chao1 estimator, and Recon v2.1 estimates of unobserved clonotypes were used to assess repertoire richness. The clones in this table, taken by TCRdb from immuneACCESS, are in-frame only. Not every clone is retained; where verified, under half of the shortfall comes from an unresolved V gene, and the cause of the rest is unknown. The D gene and trimming were derived from the DNA, and the V and J assignments and clone size from that table. Here the sample has hundreds of thousands of clones; 70% to 80% occur a single time. Around 13% of the sample rests with the top ten.

The donors were healthy, HIV-negative adults who had no recently reported acute infections or vaccinations. All donors were Caucasian adults living in Nashville, Tennessee, USA. In the unsorted samples, roughly 90 million PBMCs were counted, and genomic DNA was extracted using the QIAamp DNA Blood Mini kit. Blood was obtained by leukapheresis, after which PBMCs were separated by Ficoll-Histopaque density gradient centrifugation and cryopreserved in liquid nitrogen vapor phase. This clonotype originated in a woman between 35 and 50 years old in good health. Some clones in this sample may be carry-over from other donors' samples. Sequenced material: PBMCs.

This receptor has the CDR3 CASSQDRRQGLHF. At the DNA level, the sequence is TGCGCCAGCAGCCAAGATCGCAGACAGGGACTCCACTTT. This chain is built from TRBV4-3 and TRBJ1-6, with 7 middle bases fitting TRBD1. Trimming removed 0 bases from V and 16 bases from J; the gene matches leave 6 bases unexplained. The CDR3 goes from the cysteine to the phenylalanine over 13 residues. The retained sequence is limited to the CDR3, 39 bases, with the frame set at the first base. From the germline V gene, CDR1 is LGHNA and CDR2 is YSLEER.